This T cell receptor (beta chain) was sequenced for a study of T cell responses to AZD1222 COVID-19 vaccine. Study results and limitations: Just five or six AZD1222 recipients were seropositive at baseline.

The table came from immunoSEQ multiplex PCR; TCRdb's copy has only in-frame clones and leaves some out. The data contain about 120,000 clones, 70% to 90% of them singletons. Notes on this clone: Its antigen is undetermined.

The V segment lost 6 bases and the J segment 0 bases; nucleotides outside the gene matches: 7. This CDR3 spans 16 amino acids. Per the germline V gene, CDR1 is MRHNA and CDR2 is SNTAGT. The sequence derives from an adult in good health. This chain uses TRBV6-4 with TRBJ2-7, with 11 nucleotides matching TRBD2. The specimen was peripheral blood, collected on day 0 of AZD1222 vaccination. The CDR3 here is CASREPSGGPSYEQYF. As DNA, the CDR3 is TGTGCCAGCAGGGAGCCTAGCGGGGGGCCCTCCTACGAGCAGTACTTC.